These 29 T cell receptor beta chains share one sample of origin, sequenced in a study of graft-versus-host responses after intestinal transplantation. The table came from immunoSEQ multiplex PCR; TCRdb's copy has only in-frame clones and leaves some out. The table has 74,000 or so clones, approximately 92% seen once; the top ten hold under 0.85%. Sequenced here: PBMCs, sampled 98 days after intestinal transplantation. These receptor sequences come from a human patient who received an intestinal transplant, so some T cells may come from the graft donor.

The chain has TRBV14 and TRBJ2-5; D may be TRBD1 (5 bases). The CDR3 sequence is 14 residues long. Germline V lookup: CDR1 SGHDN, CDR2 FVKESK. The V end was cut by 2 bases, the J end by 2 bases, with 9 bases between. CDR3 sequence (DNA): TGTGCCAGCAGCCAAAGACAGCTACAAGAGACCCAGTACTTC. Protein product: CASSQRQLQETQYF.

V usage is TRBV2 and J usage is TRBJ2-7, with D tentatively TRBD1 or TRBD2 (6 bases each). Germline CDR1 and CDR2: SNHLY and FYNNEI. This CDR3 spans 15 amino acids. Trimming pared 2 bases from V and 2 bases from J, leaving 13 bases between. The CDR3 loop is CASSERGVLTYEQYF. CDR3 bases: TGTGCCAGCAGTGAAAGGGGGGTTCTGACCTACGAGCAGTACTTC.

The J gene is TRBJ2-3, the V gene TRBV5-1; D remains ambiguous. The CDR3 runs to 14 residues. V shed 1 base and J shed 3 bases, with 9 bases lying between them. Per the germline V gene, CDR1 is SGHRS and CDR2 is YFSETQ. The CDR3 sequence: CASSLTDWTDTQYF. As DNA, the CDR3 is TGCGCCAGCAGCTTGACGGATTGGACAGATACGCAGTATTTT.

The chain joins TRBV28 to TRBJ2-7; 10 bases line up with TRBD2. Germline V CDR1 and CDR2: MDHEN, SYDVKM. V was pared by 8 bases and J by 4 bases, with 11 bases of the junction left unmatched. This CDR3 region has 15 residues. The CDR3 region is CASPGSSGGQYEQYF. CDR3 nucleotides: TGTGCCAGCCCCGGGTCTAGCGGGGGACAATACGAGCAGTACTTC.

This chain links TRBV2 with TRBJ1-1; 11 nucleotides align to TRBD1. Trimming at V came to 5 bases and at J to 4 bases, leaving 9 bases not matched to a gene. The germline V gene has CDR1 SNHLY and CDR2 FYNNEI. The CDR3 is made up of 16 amino acids. CDR3 DNA: TGTGCCAGCAGTCCCGGGACAGGGGGTATGGTCACTGAAGCTTTCTTT. This codes for CASSPGTGGMVTEAFF.

The rearrangement joins TRBV11-2 to TRBJ2-3; 7 positions agree with TRBD2. Germline V gene lookup returns CDR1 SGHAT and CDR2 FQNNGV. The trim removed 1 base at V and 4 bases at J, leaving 14 bases unmatched. The CDR3 sequence is 18 residues long. CDR3: CASSLGPAGSLAADTQYF. CDR3 nucleotide sequence: TGTGCCAGCAGCTTAGGACCAGCGGGATCTCTAGCGGCAGATACGCAGTATTTT.

DNA for the CDR3: TGTGCCAGCAGCCACCCTCTCGGCGGACCGTATGGCTACACCTTC. Translated: CASSHPLGGPYGYTF. The J gene is TRBJ1-2, the V gene TRBV21-1. TRBV21-1 is an annotated pseudogene. The CDR3 loop spans 15 amino acids.

The J gene is TRBJ2-1, the V gene TRBV6-5, with D possibly TRBD2 on 6 matching bases. This CDR3 is 14 amino acids long. Germline values: CDR1 MNHEY, CDR2 SVGAGI. The germline V and J ends were trimmed by 0 bases and 7 bases, with 10 bases remaining between them. The CDR3 here is CASSYSIADNEQFF. CDR3 nucleotide sequence: TGTGCCAGCAGTTACTCTATAGCGGATAATGAGCAGTTCTTC.

V gene TRBV25-1 combines with J gene TRBJ1-5, with D unclear. The CDR3 runs 14 residues. The ends were cut back, 0 bases at V and 3 bases at J, with 6 bases in the middle. CDR1 is MGHDK and CDR2 is SYGVNS in the germline V gene. CDR3 coding DNA: TGTGCCAGCAGTGAATACCGGGACAATCAGCCCCAGCATTTT. Amino acid sequence: CASSEYRDNQPQHF.

The chain has TRBV9 and TRBJ2-1; tentatively, D is TRBD1 (6 bases). CDR1 and CDR2 (germline): SGDLS, YYNGEE. The V end lost 4 bases, the J end lost 5 bases, and 13 bases lay between the germline ends. The CDR3 contains 14 residues. The CDR3 bases are TGTGCCAGCAGCCCCGAACAGGGAAACAATGAGCAGTTCTTC. Its protein is CASSPEQGNNEQFF.

The chain combines TRBV5-4 with TRBJ2-5; 14 bases line up with TRBD2. V lost 4 bases and J lost 5; bases outside the gene matches: 4. Looked up from germline, CDR1 is SGHNT and CDR2 is YYREEE (reference sequence). The CDR3 spans 15 residues. The CDR3 DNA is TGTGCCAGCAGCCCGGGACTAGCGGGAGAGGAGACCCAGTACTTC. Its translation is CASSPGLAGEETQYF.

This chain links TRBV10-3 with TRBJ2-3; 10 nucleotides match TRBD2. The CDR3 length is 15 residues. Germline CDR1 reads ENHRY; CDR2 reads SYGVKD. CDR3 sequence reads: CAVTGTSDSPDTQYF. DNA of the CDR3: TGTGCAGTTACCGGGACTAGCGATTCCCCAGATACGCAGTATTTT.

The chain recombines TRBV7-2 with TRBJ2-1, with TRBD1 identical over 7 bases. Trimming took 5 bases from V and 4 from J; bases not matched to a gene: 14. Germline V lookup: CDR1 SGHTA, CDR2 FQGNSA. This CDR3 has 17 residues. This CDR3 reads CASSPRGQIPVYNEQFF. CDR3 DNA sequence: TGTGCCAGCAGCCCACGGGGACAGATTCCCGTTTACAATGAGCAGTTCTTC.

V gene TRBV27 combines with J gene TRBJ1-2; D is ambiguous. Trimming stripped 5 bases from V and 2 bases from J, with 12 bases between. This CDR3 has 14 amino acids. The germline gives CDR1 MNHEY, CDR2 SMNVEV (reference sequence). This CDR3 is CASSPNLENYGYTF. CDR3 nucleotides: TGTGCCAGCAGTCCGAACCTAGAAAACTATGGCTACACCTTC.

The chain combines TRBV27 with TRBJ2-4; D perhaps matches TRBD2 (6 bases). V was clipped by 5 bases and J by 3 bases, with 20 bases between them. Germline CDR1 reads MNHEY; CDR2 reads SMNVEV (reference sequence). The CDR3 loop spans 17 amino acids. DNA for the CDR3: TGTGCCAGCAGTGAGGCGGGGCGACCCTTGGGCAAAAACATTCAGTACTTC. Protein sequence: CASSEAGRPLGKNIQYF.

This clone was picked up one time. The genes are TRBV11-2 and TRBJ1-1, with D uncertain. From germline, CDR1 is SGHAT and CDR2 FQNNGV. This CDR3 contains 14 residues. The V end lost 5 bases, the J end lost 7 bases, and 17 bases lay between the germline ends. The CDR3 nucleotides are TGTGCCAGCAGCACCCATTCGTGGGGAAATGAAGCTTTCTTT. As protein: CASSTHSWGNEAFF.

This clone turned up a few times. This chain connects TRBV7-9 to TRBJ2-7, with D perhaps TRBD1 or TRBD2 (7 bases each). Looked up from germline, CDR1 is SEHNR and CDR2 is FQNEAQ (reference sequence). The CDR3 loop spans 15 amino acids. The ends were cut back, 1 base at V and 6 bases at J, with 16 bases in the middle. This CDR3 is CASSLVLQGGAEQYF. CDR3 sequence (DNA): TGTGCCAGCAGCTTAGTGCTGCAGGGGGGGGCCGAGCAGTACTTC.

The chain employs TRBV19 and TRBJ1-5; 12 nucleotides match TRBD1. Germline V lookup: CDR1 LNHDA, CDR2 SQIVND (reference sequence). This CDR3 has 16 amino acids. V was pared by 10 bases and J by 2 bases, with 9 bases of the junction left unmatched. The CDR3 DNA is TGTGCCACCCGGGACAGGGGGCGAGTGGGCAATCAGCCCCAGCATTTT. This sequence encodes CATRDRGRVGNQPQHF. The complete variable domain, with remaining parts taken from reference TRBV19 and TRBJ1-5, reads DGGITQSPKYLFRKEGQNVTLSCEQNLNHDAMYWYRQDPGQGLRLIYYSQIVNDFQKGDIAEGYSVSREKKESFPLTVTSAQKNPTAFYLCATRDRGRVGNQPQHFGDGTRLSIL.

V gene TRBV6-5 combines with J gene TRBJ2-7; 9 bases line up with TRBD1. V shed 4 bases and J 1 base; nucleotides not matched to a gene: 5. Germline V lookup: CDR1 MNHEY, CDR2 SVGAGI. The length of the CDR3 is 15 residues. The chain's CDR3 is CASSSPGTGSYEQYF. The DNA of the CDR3 is TGTGCCAGCAGTTCGCCCGGGACAGGGTCCTACGAGCAGTACTTC.

V is TRBV5-1 and J is TRBJ1-1; 10 bases fit TRBD1. The germline V gene has CDR1 SGHRS and CDR2 YFSETQ. This CDR3 region has 15 residues. V lost 3 bases, J lost 3 bases, and 5 bases stayed unmatched. The CDR3 nucleotides are TGCGCCAGCAGCTGGAGACAGGGGGCGGACACTGAAGCTTTCTTT. It translates to CASSWRQGADTEAFF.

The chain joins TRBV30 to TRBJ2-4; weak D call: TRBD1 (6 bases). The germline V gene has CDR1 GTSNPN and CDR2 SVGIG (reference sequence). This CDR3 has 13 residues. V shed 0 bases and J shed 6 bases, with 9 bases lying between them. The CDR3 loop reads CAWSVTGRNIQYF. For the CDR3, the DNA is TGTGCCTGGAGTGTTACAGGGAGAAACATTCAGTACTTC.

The V and J genes are TRBV5-1 and TRBJ2-7; 11 bases align to TRBD2. The CDR3 contains 16 residues. CDR1 SGHRS and CDR2 YFSETQ come from the germline V gene. Germline trimming cut 0 bases from V and 2 bases from J; bases unmatched to any gene: 4. The CDR3 DNA reads as TGCGCCAGCAGCTTGGCCGGGACTAGCGGAACCTACGAGCAGTACTTC. Its protein is CASSLAGTSGTYEQYF.

The chain links TRBV9 to TRBJ2-1; the match to TRBD1 covers 10 bases. The CDR3 extends over 15 amino acids. J lost 2 bases, V lost 3 bases, and 2 bases had no gene match. The V gene's germline CDR1 is SGDLS and CDR2 YYNGEE. DNA for the CDR3: TGTGCCAGCAGCGAGGGGACAGGGGCCTACAATGAGCAGTTCTTC. Its protein product is CASSEGTGAYNEQFF.

J is TRBJ2-1 and V is TRBV4-1, with 8 nucleotides matching TRBD2. This CDR3 has 17 residues. V was clipped by 0 bases and J by 7 bases; unmatched bases: 11. Germline assignment: CDR1 MGHRA and CDR2 YSYEKL. This CDR3 reads CASSQDRGLVNYNEQFF. CDR3 DNA: TGCGCCAGCAGCCAAGATCGGGGACTAGTGAACTATAATGAGCAGTTCTTC.

The count of this clone is one. One junction end does not reproduce the germline sequence, and a read error may be involved. The V and J genes are TRBV4-1 and TRBJ2-7; 9 bases fit TRBD1. Germline loops: CDR1 MGHRA, CDR2 YSYEKL. This CDR3 contains 15 residues. CDR3 in DNA: TGCGCCAGCAGTCAAGCGGGACAGGGAGCCTACGAGCAGTACTTC. Amino acids: CASSQAGQGAYEQYF.

This clone has more than one count but fewer than ten. This rearrangement joins TRBV5-4 to TRBJ2-7, with D possibly matching TRBD1 (5 bases). The CDR3 covers 15 residues. Germline CDR1 is SGHNT and CDR2 is YYREEE (reference sequence). The V and J ends lost 1 base and 9 bases respectively, with 20 bases between them. CDR3 sequence (DNA): TGTGCCAGCAGCTTGAATCCCCAGACAGAGCGCGGGCAGTACTTC. This encodes CASSLNPQTERGQYF.

The chain has TRBV2 and TRBJ1-2; D gene unclear. The CDR3 has 15 amino acids. V was cut by 4 bases and J by 0 bases, with 12 bases left in between. Germline CDR1 and CDR2: SNHLY and FYNNEI. CDR3 coding DNA: TGTGCCAGCAGTGTGGTCGGTGAACCTAACTATGGCTACACCTTC. Its protein is CASSVVGEPNYGYTF.

The chain links TRBV5-4 to TRBJ2-7; D call uncertain. Germline values: CDR1 SGHNT, CDR2 YYREEE (reference sequence). This CDR3 is built from 14 residues. Trimming stripped 3 bases from V and 2 bases from J, with 12 bases between. The CDR3 protein is CASSSSLLPYEQYF. The CDR3 DNA reads TGTGCCAGCAGCTCCTCACTACTACCCTACGAGCAGTACTTC.

The chain links TRBV7-3 to TRBJ2-3; D remains unclear. The CDR3 contains 13 residues. Germline values: CDR1 SGHTA, CDR2 FQGTGA. V shed 5 bases and J shed 5 bases, with 11 bases lying between them. The CDR3 DNA follows: TGTGCCAGCAGCAAAGCCACTGAAGATACGCAGTATTTT. This encodes CASSKATEDTQYF.